This entry lists 14 T cell receptor beta chains sequenced from one sample in a study of control samples from healthy donors and cancer patients. Clones were sequenced by immunoSEQ multiplex PCR, and TCRdb holds only the in-frame ones, with some missing. The repertoire holds about 89,000 clones, with more than 75% as singletons. The sequencing sample was made of blood. The source is a woman aged 40-49 years in good health.

The chain carries TRBV2 and TRBJ1-1; D remains ambiguous. The CDR3 has 14 residues. V was trimmed by 8 bases and J by 4 bases, leaving 17 bases between them. Germline CDR1 and CDR2: SNHLY and FYNNEI. The CDR3 region has the DNA TGTGCCAGCGGAAGAGGGAGTTTGGGCACTGAAGCTTTCTTT. Protein sequence: CASGRGSLGTEAFF.

The rearrangement links TRBV6-2 or TRBV6-3 to TRBJ1-2; the match to TRBD1 covers 9 bases. This CDR3 region has 14 residues. CDR1 and CDR2 from the germline V gene are MNHEY and SVGEGT. V lost 0 bases to trimming and J lost 7 bases; unmatched junction nucleotides: 3. CDR3 DNA sequence: TGTGCCAGCAGTTACTCAGGGACAGGGATTGGCTACACCTTC. Its translation: CASSYSGTGIGYTF.

The genes are TRBV30 and TRBJ1-2; D is uncertain. CDR1 is GTSNPN and CDR2 is SVGIG in the germline V gene (reference sequence). Trimming left V 0 bases short and J 6 bases short, with 5 bases between. There are 11 residues in the CDR3. Here the CDR3 DNA reads TGTGCCTGGAGTGTAGGGAATGGCTACACCTTC. Its translation is CAWSVGNGYTF.

The chain recombines TRBV5-1 with TRBJ1-1; no clear D. Germline V gene data show CDR1 as SGHRS and CDR2 as YFSETQ. V was pared by 1 base and J by 3 bases, with 7 bases between. The CDR3 is 13 residues long. CDR3 in amino acids: CASSLMEHTEAFF. The CDR3 region has the DNA TGCGCCAGCAGCTTGATGGAGCACACTGAAGCTTTCTTT.

V is TRBV5-5 and J is TRBJ1-2, with TRBD1 as a possible D gene (6 bases). V was trimmed by 3 bases and J by 2 bases, leaving 29 bases between them. The CDR3 consists of 20 residues. Germline-derived CDR1 and CDR2 are SGHKS and YYEKEE (reference sequence). CDR3 region: CASSSAGVLLSDRGNYGYTF. CDR3 DNA: TGTGCCAGCAGCTCGGCAGGGGTCCTCCTGAGCGATCGTGGAAACTATGGCTACACCTTC.

This clone is a singleton in its sample. The chain carries TRBV24-1 and TRBJ1-3; D is undetermined. This CDR3 region has 12 residues. V dropped 2 bases and J dropped 4 bases, with 2 bases sitting between them. Germline values: CDR1 KGHDR, CDR2 SFDVKD. The DNA for the CDR3 is TGTGCCACCAGTGATTGGGGAAACACCATATATTTT. Amino acid sequence: CATSDWGNTIYF.

A note on this clone: Other DNA sequences of this sample code for an identical CDR3. This chain joins TRBV11-2 and TRBJ2-3, with TRBD1 as a possible D gene (5 bases). Germline assignment: CDR1 SGHAT and CDR2 FQNNGV. V was cut by 2 bases and J by 6 bases, with 6 bases left in between. The CDR3 spans 12 residues. The CDR3 region has the DNA TGTGCCAGCAGCTTATCAGGGGATACGCAGTATTTT. This codes for CASSLSGDTQYF.

The genes are TRBV14 and TRBJ2-1; 8 nucleotides match TRBD2. Germline V gene data show CDR1 as SGHDN and CDR2 as FVKESK. This CDR3 is built from 16 residues. Trimming removed 1 base from V and 7 bases from J; junction bases left unmatched: 9. The CDR3 loop reads CASSQALRGGMNEQFF. The DNA of the CDR3 is TGTGCCAGCAGCCAAGCTCTCCGGGGGGGCATGAATGAGCAGTTCTTC.

The rearrangement links TRBV20-1 to TRBJ2-3; the match to TRBD2 covers 14 bases. This CDR3 comprises 16 residues. Germline loops: CDR1 DFQATT, CDR2 SNEGSKA (reference sequence). The V gene end was trimmed by 3 bases and the J gene end by 6 bases; junction bases not matched to a gene: 8. The CDR3 region is CSASPTSGGARDTQYF. CDR3 DNA sequence: TGCAGTGCTAGTCCGACTAGCGGGGGGGCCAGGGATACGCAGTATTTT.

This clone has a handful of counts. The chain carries TRBV6-6 and TRBJ1-1; D ambiguous. The CDR3 extends over 14 amino acids. Trimming stripped 0 bases from V and 1 base from J, with 6 bases between. Germline CDR1 is MNHNY and CDR2 is SVGAGI (reference sequence). CDR3 DNA sequence: TGTGCCAGCAGTTACTCAACCGGGAACACTGAAGCTTTCTTT. Its translation is CASSYSTGNTEAFF.

This sequence joins TRBV2 and TRBJ1-5; D gene uncertain. The germline gives CDR1 SNHLY, CDR2 FYNNEI. V lost 5 bases to trimming and J lost 2 bases, with 10 bases between them. The CDR3 loop spans 14 amino acids. The DNA for the CDR3 is TGTGCCAGCAGTAGAAGCCGGGGCAATCAGCCCCAGCATTTT. This translates into CASSRSRGNQPQHF. The variable domain in full, with the rest retrieved from reference TRBV2 and TRBJ1-5, is EPEVTQTPSHQVTQMGQEVILRCVPISNHLYFYWYRQILGQKVEFLVSFYNNEISEKSEIFDDQFSVERPDGSNFTLKIRSTKLEDSAMYFCASSRSRGNQPQHFGDGTRLSIL.

The rearrangement links TRBV7-9 to TRBJ2-3; D not certain. The CDR3 extends over 16 amino acids. Trimming cost V 1 base and J 2 bases, with 13 bases left between them. Germline values: CDR1 SEHNR, CDR2 FQNEAQ (reference sequence). CDR3 sequence: CASSLERVANTDTQYF. DNA of the CDR3: TGTGCCAGCAGCTTAGAACGGGTCGCGAACACAGATACGCAGTATTTT.

The chain couples TRBV4-3 to TRBJ1-2; D not resolved. The germline V gene encodes CDR1 LGHNA and CDR2 YSLEER. CDR3 length: 15 amino acids. V lost 1 base, J lost 4 bases, and 13 bases lay in between. The CDR3, as DNA: TGCGCCAGCAGCCAAGTCGAAACGGGAACCTATGGCTACACCTTC. Protein: CASSQVETGTYGYTF.

The rearrangement links TRBV6-1 to TRBJ1-1; D not certain. V shed 2 bases and J shed 4 bases, with 8 bases lying between them. The germline V gene encodes CDR1 MNHNS and CDR2 SASEGT. The CDR3 has 13 residues. CDR3 nucleotides: TGTGCCAGCAGTGAATATACGCGCACTGAAGCTTTCTTT. Its protein product is CASSEYTRTEAFF.